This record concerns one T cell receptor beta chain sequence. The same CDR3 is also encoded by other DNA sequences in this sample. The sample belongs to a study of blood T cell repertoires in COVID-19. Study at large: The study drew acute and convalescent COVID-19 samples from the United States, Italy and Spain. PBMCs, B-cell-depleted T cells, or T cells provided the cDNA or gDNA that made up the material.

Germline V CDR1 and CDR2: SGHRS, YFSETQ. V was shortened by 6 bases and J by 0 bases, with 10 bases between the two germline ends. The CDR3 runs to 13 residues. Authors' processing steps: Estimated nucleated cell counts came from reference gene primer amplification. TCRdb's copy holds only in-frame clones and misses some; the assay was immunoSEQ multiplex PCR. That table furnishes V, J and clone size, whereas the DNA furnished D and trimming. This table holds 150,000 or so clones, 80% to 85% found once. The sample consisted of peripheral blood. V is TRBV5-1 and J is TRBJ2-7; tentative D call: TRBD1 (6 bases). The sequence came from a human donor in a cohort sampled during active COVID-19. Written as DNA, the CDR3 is TGCGCCAGCAACCAGGGGAGCTCCTACGAGCAGTACTTC. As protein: CASNQGSSYEQYF.